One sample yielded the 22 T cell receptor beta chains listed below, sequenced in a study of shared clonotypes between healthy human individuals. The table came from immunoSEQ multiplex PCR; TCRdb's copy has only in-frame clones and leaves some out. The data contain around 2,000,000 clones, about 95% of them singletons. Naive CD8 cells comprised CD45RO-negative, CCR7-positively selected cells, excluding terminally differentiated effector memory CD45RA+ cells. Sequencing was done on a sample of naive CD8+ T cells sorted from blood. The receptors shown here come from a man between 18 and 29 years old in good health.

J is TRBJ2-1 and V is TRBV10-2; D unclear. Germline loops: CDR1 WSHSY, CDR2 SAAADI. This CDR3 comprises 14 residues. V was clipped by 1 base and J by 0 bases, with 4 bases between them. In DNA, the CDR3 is TGCGCCAGCAGTGAGTGGCTCTCCTACAATGAGCAGTTCTTC. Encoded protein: CASSEWLSYNEQFF.

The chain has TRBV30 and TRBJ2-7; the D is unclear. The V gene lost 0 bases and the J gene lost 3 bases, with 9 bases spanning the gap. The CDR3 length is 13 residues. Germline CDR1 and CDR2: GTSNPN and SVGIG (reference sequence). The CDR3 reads CAWSVAHNYEQYF. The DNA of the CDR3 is TGTGCCTGGAGTGTCGCTCACAACTACGAGCAGTACTTC.

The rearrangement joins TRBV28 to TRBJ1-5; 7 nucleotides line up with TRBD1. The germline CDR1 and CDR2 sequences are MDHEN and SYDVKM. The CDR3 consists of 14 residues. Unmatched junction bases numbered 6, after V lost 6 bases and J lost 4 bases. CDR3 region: CASSPTGFNQPQHF. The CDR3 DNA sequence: TGTGCCAGCAGCCCGACAGGGTTTAATCAGCCCCAGCATTTT. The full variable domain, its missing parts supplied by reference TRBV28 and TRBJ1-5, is DVKVTQSSRYLVKRTGEKVFLECVQDMDHENMFWYRQDPGLGLRLIYFSYDVKMKEKGDIPEGYSVSREKKERFSLILESASTNQTSMYLCASSPTGFNQPQHFGDGTRLSIL.

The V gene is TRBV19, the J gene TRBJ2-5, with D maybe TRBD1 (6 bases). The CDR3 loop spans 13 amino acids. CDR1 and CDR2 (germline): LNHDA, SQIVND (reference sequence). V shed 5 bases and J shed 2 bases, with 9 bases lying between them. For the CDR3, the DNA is TGTGCCAGTAGTGCAAGGGGGCAAGAGACCCAGTACTTC. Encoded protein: CASSARGQETQYF.

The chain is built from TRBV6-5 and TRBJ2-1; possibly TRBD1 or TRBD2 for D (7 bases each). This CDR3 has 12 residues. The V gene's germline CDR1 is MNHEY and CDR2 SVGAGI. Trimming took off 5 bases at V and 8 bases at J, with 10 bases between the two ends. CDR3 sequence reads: CASSPGGDEQFF. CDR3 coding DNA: TGTGCCAGCAGTCCAGGGGGGGATGAGCAGTTCTTC.

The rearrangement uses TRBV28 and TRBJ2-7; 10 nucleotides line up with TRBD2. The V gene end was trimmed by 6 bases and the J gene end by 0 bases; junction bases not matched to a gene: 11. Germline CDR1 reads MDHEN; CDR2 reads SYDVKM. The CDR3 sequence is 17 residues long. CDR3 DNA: TGTGCCAGCAGCATTATGCTAGTAGCGGGGGGCTCCTACGAGCAGTACTTC. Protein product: CASSIMLVAGGSYEQYF.

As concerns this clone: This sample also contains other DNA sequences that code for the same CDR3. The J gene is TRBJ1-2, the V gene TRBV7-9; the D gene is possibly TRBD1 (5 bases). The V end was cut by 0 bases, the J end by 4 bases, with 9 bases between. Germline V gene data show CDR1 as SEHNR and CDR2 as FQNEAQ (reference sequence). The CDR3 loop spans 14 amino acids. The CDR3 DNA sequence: TGTGCCAGCAGCTTAGCGGGGACGGTCTATGGCTACACCTTC. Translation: CASSLAGTVYGYTF.

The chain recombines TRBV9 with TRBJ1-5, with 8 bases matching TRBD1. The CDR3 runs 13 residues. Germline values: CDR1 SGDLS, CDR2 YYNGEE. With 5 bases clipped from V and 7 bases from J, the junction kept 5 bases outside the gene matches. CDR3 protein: CASSTGGDQPQHF. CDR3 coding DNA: TGTGCCAGCAGTACAGGGGGGGACCAGCCCCAGCATTTT. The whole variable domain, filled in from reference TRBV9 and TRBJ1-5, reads DSGVTQTPKHLITATGQRVTLRCSPRSGDLSVYWYQQSLDQGLQFLIQYYNGEERAKGNILERFSAQQFPDLHSELNLSSLELGDSALYFCASSTGGDQPQHFGDGTRLSIL.

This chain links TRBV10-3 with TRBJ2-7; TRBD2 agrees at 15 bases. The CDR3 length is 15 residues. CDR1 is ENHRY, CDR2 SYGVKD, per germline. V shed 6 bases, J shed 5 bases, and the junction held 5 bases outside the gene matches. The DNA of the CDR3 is TGTGCCATCAGCACGGGACTAGCGGGAGGTGACGAGCAGTACTTC. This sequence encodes CAISTGLAGGDEQYF.

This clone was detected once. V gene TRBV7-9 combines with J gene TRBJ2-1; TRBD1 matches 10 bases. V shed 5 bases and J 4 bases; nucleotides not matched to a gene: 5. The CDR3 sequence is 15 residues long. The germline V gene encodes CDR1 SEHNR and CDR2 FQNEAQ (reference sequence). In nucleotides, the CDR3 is TGTGCCAGCAGCCCGGACAGGGGGAGGTACAATGAGCAGTTCTTC. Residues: CASSPDRGRYNEQFF. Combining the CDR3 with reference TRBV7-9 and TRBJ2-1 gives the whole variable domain DTGVSQNPRHKITKRGQNVTFRCDPISEHNRLYWYRQTLGQGPEFLTYFQNEAQLEKSRLLSDRFSAERPKGSFSTLEIQRTEQGDSAMYLCASSPDRGRYNEQFFGPGTRLTVL.

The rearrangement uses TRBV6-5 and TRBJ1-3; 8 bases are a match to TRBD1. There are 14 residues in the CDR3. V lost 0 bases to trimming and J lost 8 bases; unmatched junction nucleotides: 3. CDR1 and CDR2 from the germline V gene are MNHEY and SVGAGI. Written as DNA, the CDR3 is TGTGCCAGCAGTTACTCCGGACAGGGAGACACCATATATTTT. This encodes CASSYSGQGDTIYF.

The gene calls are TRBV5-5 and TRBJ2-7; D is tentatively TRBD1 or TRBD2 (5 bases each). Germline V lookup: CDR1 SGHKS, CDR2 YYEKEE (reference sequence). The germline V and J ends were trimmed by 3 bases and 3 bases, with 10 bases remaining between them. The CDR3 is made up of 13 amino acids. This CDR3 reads CASSWGTVYEQYF. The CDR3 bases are TGTGCCAGCAGCTGGGGGACGGTCTACGAGCAGTACTTC.

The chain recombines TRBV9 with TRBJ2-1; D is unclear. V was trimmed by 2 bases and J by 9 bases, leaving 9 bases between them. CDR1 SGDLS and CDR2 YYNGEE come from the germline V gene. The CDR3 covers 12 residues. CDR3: CASSVYGGEQFF. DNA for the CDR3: TGTGCCAGCAGCGTGTACGGCGGTGAGCAGTTCTTC.

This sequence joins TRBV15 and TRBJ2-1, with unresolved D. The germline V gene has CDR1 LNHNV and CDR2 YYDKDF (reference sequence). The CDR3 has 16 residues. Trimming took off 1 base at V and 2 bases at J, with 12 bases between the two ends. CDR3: CATSRGREPAYNEQFF. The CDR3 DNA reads TGTGCCACCAGCAGAGGGCGAGAGCCCGCCTACAATGAGCAGTTCTTC. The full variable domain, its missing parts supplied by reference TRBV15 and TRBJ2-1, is DAMVIQNPRYQVTQFGKPVTLSCSQTLNHNVMYWYQQKSSQAPKLLFHYYDKDFNNEADTPDNFQSRRPNTSFCFLDIRSPGLGDTAMYLCATSRGREPAYNEQFFGPGTRLTVL.

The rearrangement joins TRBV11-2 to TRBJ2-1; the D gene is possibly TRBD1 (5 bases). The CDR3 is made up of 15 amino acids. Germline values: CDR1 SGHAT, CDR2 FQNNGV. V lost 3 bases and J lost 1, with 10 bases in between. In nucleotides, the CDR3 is TGTGCCAGCAGCTTGATGGGGCCATCCTACAATGAGCAGTTCTTC. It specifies CASSLMGPSYNEQFF.

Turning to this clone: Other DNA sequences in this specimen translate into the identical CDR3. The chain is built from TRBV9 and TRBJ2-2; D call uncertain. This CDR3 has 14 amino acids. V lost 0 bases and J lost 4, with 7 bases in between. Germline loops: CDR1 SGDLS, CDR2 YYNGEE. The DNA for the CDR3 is TGTGCCAGCAGCGTAGTCCCTGGCACCGGGGAGCTGTTTTTT. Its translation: CASSVVPGTGELFF.

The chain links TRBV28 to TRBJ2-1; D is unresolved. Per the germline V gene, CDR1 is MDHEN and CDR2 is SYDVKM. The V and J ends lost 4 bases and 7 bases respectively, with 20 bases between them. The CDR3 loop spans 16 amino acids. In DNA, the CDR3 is TGTGCCAGCAGTTCGAAGACCCCGACCAGGCTTAATGAGCAGTTCTTC. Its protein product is CASSSKTPTRLNEQFF.

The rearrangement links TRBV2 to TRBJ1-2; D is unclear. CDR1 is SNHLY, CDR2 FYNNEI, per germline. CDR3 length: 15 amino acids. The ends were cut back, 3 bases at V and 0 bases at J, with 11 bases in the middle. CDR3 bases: TGTGCCAGCAGTGACTCTTACGGTGCTAACTATGGCTACACCTTC. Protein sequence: CASSDSYGANYGYTF.

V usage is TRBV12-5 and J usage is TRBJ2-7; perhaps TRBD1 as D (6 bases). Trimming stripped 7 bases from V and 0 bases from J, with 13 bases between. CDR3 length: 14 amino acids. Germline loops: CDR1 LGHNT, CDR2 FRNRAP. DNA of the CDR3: TGTGCTAGTGCCTCGACAGGAAGCTCCTACGAGCAGTACTTC. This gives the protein CASASTGSSYEQYF. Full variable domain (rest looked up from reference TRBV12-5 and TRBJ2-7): DARVTQTPRHKVTEMGQEVTMRCQPILGHNTVFWYRQTMMQGLELLAYFRNRAPLDDSGMPKDRFSAEMPDATLATLKIQPSEPRDSAVYFCASASTGSSYEQYFGPGTRLTVT.

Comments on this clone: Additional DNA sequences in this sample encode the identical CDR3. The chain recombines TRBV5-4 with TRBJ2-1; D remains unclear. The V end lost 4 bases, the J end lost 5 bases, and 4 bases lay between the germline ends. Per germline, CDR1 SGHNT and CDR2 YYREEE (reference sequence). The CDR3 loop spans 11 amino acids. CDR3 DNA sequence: TGTGCCAGCAGCCTTAACAATGAGCAGTTCTTC. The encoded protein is CASSLNNEQFF.

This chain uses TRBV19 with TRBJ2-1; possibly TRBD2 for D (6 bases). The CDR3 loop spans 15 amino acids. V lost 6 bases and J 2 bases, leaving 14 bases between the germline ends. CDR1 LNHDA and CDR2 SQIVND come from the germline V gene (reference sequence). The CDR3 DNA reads TGTGCCAGTAGGGGTAGCGGAGACCCCTACAATGAGCAGTTCTTC. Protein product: CASRGSGDPYNEQFF.

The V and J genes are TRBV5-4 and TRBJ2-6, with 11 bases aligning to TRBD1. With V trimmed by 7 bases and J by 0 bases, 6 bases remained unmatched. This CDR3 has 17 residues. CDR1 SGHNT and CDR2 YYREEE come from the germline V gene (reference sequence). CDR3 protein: CASVWDRGISGANVLTF. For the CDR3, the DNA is TGTGCCAGCGTCTGGGACAGGGGGATCTCTGGGGCCAACGTCCTGACTTTC.